This T cell receptor (beta chain) was sequenced for a study of T cell repertoires in cytomegalovirus infection. The wider study: Evidence of both CMV infection and a matching HLA type came from public TCR beta signatures.

TCRdb processed the reads anew with MiXCR; each CDR3 protein has one entry. The table lists about 200,000 distinct CDR3 sequences, about a tenth of them singletons. The study, taken as a whole, reports: CMV carriers with the relevant HLA were identified by cumulative public TCR beta family frequency. HLA-C-restricted CMV clonotypes gave the most frequent clonotype in two of eight donors.

Looked up from germline, CDR1 is MNHNY and CDR2 is SVGAGI (reference sequence). The CDR3 totals 14 residues. Trimming removed 7 bases at V and 4 bases at J, with 15 bases between. There are many counts of this clonotype. The antigen is undetermined. The chain employs TRBV6-6 and TRBJ2-3; D may be TRBD2 (7 bases). The clonotype originates from a human donor in good health (CMV status not recorded). Some clones in this sample may be carry-over from other donors' samples. The material sequenced was PBMCs. The DNA for the CDR3 is TGTGCCAGCACGGGGGGCGGTGGGGCAGATACGCAGTATTTT. Its translation is CASTGGGGADTQYF.